This T cell receptor beta chain was sequenced during a study of blood T cell repertoires in COVID-19. Libraries were prepared by immunoSEQ multiplex PCR; TCRdb keeps only in-frame clonotypes and omits some of them. The sample lists 200,000 to 300,000 clones, 88% seen once, with around 3% in the top ten. The V end was cut by 6 bases, the J end by 7 bases, with 19 bases between. Germline V CDR1 and CDR2: SNHLY, FYNNEI. The CDR3 runs to 15 residues. This clone showed up just once. V and J are TRBV2 and TRBJ2-1; weak D call: TRBD2 (5 bases). The sequencing input was PBMCs or T cells enriched from blood (not recorded which). The origin of this receptor is a woman in her thirties or forties who had been exposed to COVID-19. The CDR3 nucleotides are TGTGCCAGCAGCGTAGGAGTTCCGACTACAAATGAGCAGTTCTTC. Encoded protein: CASSVGVPTTNEQFF.